A single sample is the source of the 5 T cell receptor beta chains below, sequenced in a study of shared clonotypes between healthy human individuals. Measured with immunoSEQ multiplex PCR; TCRdb has only the in-frame clones, and not every one. Of over 2 million clones in the sample, over 85% were seen once. The specimen sequenced was naive CD4+ T cells sorted from blood. Sample subset: CD45RA+ positively selected. The receptors originated from a man between 18 and 35 years old in good health.

The chain employs TRBV6-1 and TRBJ2-7; TRBD2 agrees at 9 bases. This CDR3 region has 15 residues. Germline-derived CDR1 and CDR2 are MNHNS and SASEGT. J lost 3 bases, V lost 1 base, and 4 bases had no gene match. CDR3 region: CASSEGASGIYEQYF. The CDR3 DNA sequence: TGTGCCAGCAGTGAAGGTGCTAGCGGGATCTACGAGCAGTACTTC.

The V gene is TRBV28, the J gene TRBJ2-1; 9 bases fit TRBD1. There are 15 residues in the CDR3. The trim removed 2 bases at V and 9 bases at J, leaving 8 bases unmatched. The germline gives CDR1 MDHEN, CDR2 SYDVKM. In DNA form, the CDR3 reads TGTGCCAGCAGTTTAGCCGGGACAGGGCGTATTGAGCAGTTCTTC. Translated, it gives CASSLAGTGRIEQFF.

The CDR3 sequence: CASSSGQNPNEKLFF. The CDR3 DNA reads TGCGCCAGCAGCTCGGGACAGAACCCTAATGAAAAACTGTTTTTT. V and J are TRBV5-1 and TRBJ1-4, with 7 bases fitting TRBD1. Germline CDR1 and CDR2: SGHRS and YFSETQ. The junction had 5 bases not matched to a gene; V was cut back by 3 bases and J by 3 bases. This CDR3 contains 15 residues.

The chain carries TRBV6-1 and TRBJ2-2, with D possibly being TRBD2 (5 bases). V was clipped by 4 bases and J by 2 bases, with 20 bases between them. Germline values: CDR1 MNHNS, CDR2 SASEGT. The CDR3 is 18 amino acids. The CDR3 DNA reads TGTGCCAGCAGTGCCCCAAGGGCCCGGAGGACTAACACCGGGGAGCTGTTTTTT. This gives the protein CASSAPRARRTNTGELFF.

The genes are TRBV30 and TRBJ1-6; no clear D gene. The CDR3 length is 15 residues. Germline-derived CDR1 and CDR2 are GTSNPN and SVGIG (reference sequence). Trimming pared 6 bases from V and 9 bases from J, leaving 21 bases between. The CDR3 protein is CACAQGSEFASPLHF. The CDR3 coding sequence is TGTGCCTGCGCTCAAGGATCGGAATTTGCTTCACCCCTCCACTTT.